Shown below are 4 T cell receptor beta chains from a single sample sequenced in a study of spatial heterogeneity in lung cancer (dated 2019 in TCRdb). Library creation used 5' RACE. These reads were obtained on a NextSeq 500. The public reads were reprocessed in TCRdb via fastp at Q25 and MiXCR, keeping in-frame beta chains. Rows with one shared CDR3 protein collapse into an entry with the most common genes and DNA. This sample comprises nearly 50,000 distinct CDR3 sequences, 7.6% of them detected only once. The top ten constitute approximately 13% of the sample. The sample's time point label, in plain terms: sample taken at primary tumor resection. Whole RNA extracted from tumor and nontumor lung tissue, or from cryopreserved PBMC samples, was used for TCR sequencing without cell sorting. Sequencing used PBMCs, obtained at surgery. Source of these receptors: a female donor with early-stage non-small cell lung cancer.

This clonotype was observed a handful of times. The chain couples TRBV6-5 to TRBJ1-6; D is undetermined. CDR3 length equals 17 residues. Trimming shortened V by 2 bases and J by 4 bases, and 15 bases separated the two germline ends. Germline values: CDR1 MNHEY, CDR2 SVGAGI. The CDR3 reads CASSYKSLSAYNSPLHF. CDR3 sequence (DNA): TGTGCCAGCAGTTACAAAAGTCTGTCGGCGTATAATTCACCCCTCCACTTT.

J is TRBJ1-6 and V is TRBV18; 12 positions match TRBD1. The CDR3 has 14 residues. The V and J ends lost 3 bases and 13 bases, in that order; junction bases with no gene match: 4. Germline values: CDR1 KGHSH, CDR2 LQKENI. In DNA form, the CDR3 reads TGTGCCAGCTCACCTGGGGACAGGGGGCCCCCCCTCCACTTT. It encodes CASSPGDRGPPLHF.

This clonotype showed up many times. The genes are TRBV11-3 and TRBJ2-1; a weak D match, TRBD1 (5 bases). Germline lookup yields CDR1 SGHNT and CDR2 YENEEA. V was pared by 1 base and J by 13 bases, with 14 bases between. There are 13 residues in the CDR3. DNA for the CDR3: TGTGCCAGCAGCTTAGGGCCCCGCCAGGGCCAGTTCTTC. This encodes CASSLGPRQGQFF.

Many counts were recorded for this clonotype. The chain recombines TRBV7-2 with TRBJ2-3; the match to TRBD2 covers 10 bases. CDR1 and CDR2 (germline): SGHTA, FQGNSA. Trimming at V came to 0 bases and at J to 1 base, leaving 4 bases not matched to a gene. There are 17 residues in the CDR3. CDR3 residues: CASSLAAGTSGTDTQYF. The CDR3, as DNA: TGTGCCAGCAGCTTAGCGGCCGGGACTAGCGGCACAGATACGCAGTATTTT.